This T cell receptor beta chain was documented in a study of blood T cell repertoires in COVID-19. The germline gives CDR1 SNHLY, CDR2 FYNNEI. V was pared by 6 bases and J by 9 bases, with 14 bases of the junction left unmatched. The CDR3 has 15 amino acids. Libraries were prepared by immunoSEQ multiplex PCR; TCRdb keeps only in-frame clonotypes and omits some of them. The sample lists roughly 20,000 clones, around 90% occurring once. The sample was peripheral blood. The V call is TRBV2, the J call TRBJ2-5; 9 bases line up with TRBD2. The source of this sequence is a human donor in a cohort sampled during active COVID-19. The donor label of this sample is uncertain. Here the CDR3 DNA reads TGTGCCAGCAGCACGAGGCAGGCTAGCGGGATGTCCCAGTACTTC. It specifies CASSTRQASGMSQYF. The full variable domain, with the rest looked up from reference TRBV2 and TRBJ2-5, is EPEVTQTPSHQVTQMGQEVILRCVPISNHLYFYWYRQILGQKVEFLVSFYNNEISEKSEIFDDQFSVERPDGSNFTLKIRSTKLEDSAMYFCASSTRQASGMSQYFGPGTRLLVL.